These 24 T cell receptor beta chains came from one sample sequenced in a study of control samples from healthy donors and cancer patients. Some clones are missing from TCRdb's copy, which holds only in-frame ones; the method was immunoSEQ multiplex PCR. This table holds 150,000 to 200,000 clones, 91% found once. The sequenced material came from blood. The receptors were sampled from a woman aged 30 to 39 in good health.

The genes are TRBV19 and TRBJ2-1; D might be TRBD1 (7 bases). V was clipped by 5 bases and J by 9 bases, with 14 bases between them. This CDR3 contains 13 residues. In germline, CDR1 is LNHDA, CDR2 SQIVND (reference sequence). The CDR3 loop is CASSPQGGTEQFF. DNA for the CDR3: TGTGCCAGTAGTCCCCAGGGGGGTACTGAGCAGTTCTTC.

This chain links TRBV27 with TRBJ1-2, with TRBD1 identical over 9 bases. The ends lost 6 bases at V and 1 base at J; junction bases unmatched: 0. The length of the CDR3 is 13 residues. The germline CDR1 and CDR2 sequences are MNHEY and SMNVEV (reference sequence). This chain's CDR3 is CASRGQGNYGYTF. The CDR3 nucleotides are TGTGCCAGCAGGGGACAGGGTAACTATGGCTACACCTTC.

The chain employs TRBV9 and TRBJ1-5, with a possible D match to TRBD1 (6 bases). The CDR3 totals 14 residues. With 4 bases removed from V and 1 base from J, the gap between germline ends came to 9 bases. Germline V gene lookup returns CDR1 SGDLS and CDR2 YYNGEE. This CDR3 is CASSTTGSNQPQHF. In DNA form, the CDR3 reads TGTGCCAGCAGCACCACAGGGAGCAATCAGCCCCAGCATTTT.

Comments on this clone: This same CDR3 is encoded by further DNA sequences in the sample. V and J are TRBV6-5 and TRBJ1-1; D might be TRBD1 (6 bases). The germline V gene has CDR1 MNHEY and CDR2 SVGAGI. The CDR3 has 14 amino acids. V lost 6 bases and J lost 1, with 12 bases in between. Here the CDR3 DNA reads TGTGCCAGCAGCCCCGACAGGAGGAACACTGAAGCTTTCTTT. This codes for CASSPDRRNTEAFF.

Note on this clone: Additional DNA sequences in this sample encode the identical CDR3. The rearrangement uses TRBV15 and TRBJ2-5; weak D call: TRBD1 (6 bases). Trimming pared 0 bases from V and 4 bases from J, leaving 6 bases between. CDR3 length: 13 residues. Germline loops: CDR1 LNHNV, CDR2 YYDKDF (reference sequence). The DNA for the CDR3 is TGTGCCACCAGCAGAGACAGGGGAGAGACCCAGTACTTC. This sequence encodes CATSRDRGETQYF.

The chain is built from TRBV2 and TRBJ1-1; D is possibly TRBD1 (6 bases). The V end lost 3 bases, the J end lost 2 bases, and 13 bases lay between the germline ends. This CDR3 comprises 15 residues. Germline loops: CDR1 SNHLY, CDR2 FYNNEI. The CDR3 is CASSDVGQINTEAFF. CDR3 nucleotides: TGTGCCAGCAGTGACGTCGGACAGATCAACACTGAAGCTTTCTTT. The full variable domain, rest sourced from reference TRBV2 and TRBJ1-1, is EPEVTQTPSHQVTQMGQEVILRCVPISNHLYFYWYRQILGQKVEFLVSFYNNEISEKSEIFDDQFSVERPDGSNFTLKIRSTKLEDSAMYFCASSDVGQINTEAFFGQGTRLTVV.

V gene TRBV5-1 combines with J gene TRBJ1-1, with no clear D. The CDR3 loop spans 15 amino acids. CDR1 and CDR2 (germline): SGHRS, YFSETQ. V was clipped by 0 bases and J by 2 bases, with 11 bases between them. The CDR3 sequence is CASSLGSGPNTEAFF. CDR3 DNA: TGCGCCAGCAGCTTGGGATCCGGACCTAACACTGAAGCTTTCTTT.

This clone was seen just once. This CDR3 is also generated by other DNA sequences in the sample. The chain couples TRBV30 to TRBJ2-7; D is unresolved. Germline CDR1 GTSNPN, CDR2 SVGIG (reference sequence). V lost 1 base and J lost 1, with 5 bases in between. The CDR3 has 12 amino acids. CDR3 nucleotide sequence: TGTGCCTGGAGTGGGGGATCCTACGAGCAGTACTTC. Encoded protein: CAWSGGSYEQYF.

In the case of this clone: Within the sample, other DNA sequences also encode this same CDR3. The genes are TRBV30 and TRBJ2-1; no definite D call. CDR1 and CDR2 from the germline V gene are GTSNPN and SVGIG (reference sequence). CDR3 length equals 11 residues. V gave up 2 bases and J gave up 6 bases, with 5 bases separating them. The CDR3 spells CAWSNRNEQFF. The CDR3 DNA reads TGTGCCTGGAGTAACCGCAATGAGCAGTTCTTC.

The chain links TRBV7-8 to TRBJ1-2; tentatively, D is TRBD1 (6 bases). Trimming stripped 5 bases from V and 1 base from J, with 8 bases between. Germline V gene data show CDR1 as SGHVS and CDR2 as FQNEAQ. This CDR3 region has 13 residues. CDR3 in amino acids: CASSRTDNYGYTF. In DNA form, the CDR3 reads TGTGCCAGCAGCCGGACAGATAACTATGGCTACACCTTC.

Only a few counts were recorded for this clone. CDR3 in DNA: TGTGCCAGCAGCCCGGGACAGGGGGACACCGGGGAGCTGTTTTTT. Its protein product is CASSPGQGDTGELFF. The chain combines TRBV6-2 or TRBV6-3 with TRBJ2-2; 11 bases line up with TRBD1. From germline, CDR1 is MNHEY and CDR2 SVGEGT. With 6 bases clipped from V and 3 bases from J, the junction kept 3 bases outside the gene matches. This CDR3 is 15 amino acids long.

The V gene is TRBV5-1, the J gene TRBJ2-2; D might be TRBD2 (7 bases). V was shortened by 4 bases and J by 1 base, with 11 bases between the two germline ends. CDR3 size: 15 residues. Germline assignment: CDR1 SGHRS and CDR2 YFSETQ. The DNA for the CDR3 is TGCGCCAGCAGCACGGGGGGCTTGAACACCGGGGAGCTGTTTTTT. This sequence encodes CASSTGGLNTGELFF.

The V and J genes are TRBV7-9 and TRBJ1-1; D is unresolved. V lost 1 base and J 1 base, leaving 7 bases between the germline ends. Germline CDR1 and CDR2: SEHNR and FQNEAQ (reference sequence). The CDR3 is 14 residues long. The CDR3 DNA reads as TGTGCCAGCAGCTTAGGGGCTACGAACACTGAAGCTTTCTTT. As protein: CASSLGATNTEAFF. The entire variable domain, with the rest obtained from reference TRBV7-9 and TRBJ1-1, is as follows: DTGVSQNPRHKITKRGQNVTFRCDPISEHNRLYWYRQTLGQGPEFLTYFQNEAQLEKSRLLSDRFSAERPKGSFSTLEIQRTEQGDSAMYLCASSLGATNTEAFFGQGTRLTVV.

The gene calls are TRBV12-3 or TRBV12-4 and TRBJ1-2; 8 bases map to TRBD1. The CDR3 is 13 residues long. The trim removed 5 bases at V and 4 bases at J, leaving 3 bases unmatched. The DNA of the CDR3 is TGTGCCAGCAGTATCGGGACAGGCTATGGCTACACCTTC. Translating it yields CASSIGTGYGYTF.

The chain links TRBV19 to TRBJ1-5; 7 bases align to TRBD1. The CDR3 is 15 residues long. V lost 0 bases and J lost 5; bases outside the gene matches: 4. Germline CDR1 and CDR2: LNHDA and SQIVND (reference sequence). As DNA, the CDR3 is TGTGCCAGTAGTATAGATCTAGGGGGCGATCAGCCCCAGCATTTT. Translated: CASSIDLGGDQPQHF.

This sequence joins TRBV6-5 and TRBJ1-5, with 7 bases identical to TRBD1. V dropped 6 bases and J dropped 4; count of bases not matched to a gene: 0. The germline CDR1 and CDR2 sequences are MNHEY and SVGAGI. CDR3 length: 12 residues. CDR3 DNA: TGTGCCAGCAGGACAGGGAATCAGCCCCAGCATTTT. The encoded protein is CASRTGNQPQHF.

The V gene is TRBV19, the J gene TRBJ1-1, with D unclear. The germline V gene encodes CDR1 LNHDA and CDR2 SQIVND (reference sequence). With 4 bases removed from V and 0 bases from J, the gap between germline ends came to 6 bases. The CDR3 is made up of 13 amino acids. CDR3 bases: TGTGCCAGTAGTAGGGGAATGAACACTGAAGCTTTCTTT. As protein: CASSRGMNTEAFF.

The chain carries TRBV11-1 and TRBJ2-4, with TRBD1 matching over 9 bases. Trimming took 4 bases from V and 3 from J; bases not matched to a gene: 4. The germline V gene encodes CDR1 SGHAT and CDR2 FQDESV (reference sequence). This CDR3 is 15 amino acids long. Here the CDR3 reads CASSSTDRGKNIQYF. The CDR3 DNA follows: TGTGCCAGCAGCTCGACGGACAGGGGCAAAAACATTCAGTACTTC.

To note about this clone: In the same sample, other DNA sequences code for this CDR3. The DNA of the CDR3 is TGTGCCAGCAGTGACAGGGGTGGCAATCAGCCCCAGCATTTT. As protein: CASSDRGGNQPQHF. V gene TRBV2 combines with J gene TRBJ1-5, with D possibly matching TRBD1 (6 bases). The CDR3 has 14 residues. Germline lookup yields CDR1 SNHLY and CDR2 FYNNEI. Trimming cost V 3 bases and J 2 bases, with 8 bases left between them.

The chain has TRBV6-5 and TRBJ2-2, with 8 bases aligning to TRBD1. V was clipped by 6 bases and J by 5 bases; unmatched bases: 8. In germline, CDR1 is MNHEY, CDR2 SVGAGI. The CDR3 length is 15 residues. The CDR3 here is CASSHGQGLTGELFF. The CDR3, as DNA: TGTGCCAGCAGCCACGGACAGGGACTTACCGGGGAGCTGTTTTTT.

V gene TRBV4-1 combines with J gene TRBJ1-4, with TRBD1 identical over 9 bases. This CDR3 is 14 amino acids long. Germline V lookup: CDR1 MGHRA, CDR2 YSYEKL. The ends lost 3 bases at V and 4 bases at J; junction bases unmatched: 0. In nucleotides, the CDR3 is TGCGCCAGCAGCCAGACAGGGGGTAATGAAAAACTGTTTTTT. The encoded protein is CASSQTGGNEKLFF.

This clone was seen only a few times. The rearrangement joins TRBV7-9 to TRBJ2-1; 12 bases are a match to TRBD2. The germline V gene encodes CDR1 SEHNR and CDR2 FQNEAQ (reference sequence). The CDR3 totals 15 residues. The V gene end was trimmed by 5 bases and the J gene end by 5 bases; junction bases not matched to a gene: 4. CDR3 sequence reads: CASSPRTSGNNEQFF. CDR3 in DNA: TGTGCCAGCAGCCCCAGGACTAGCGGGAACAATGAGCAGTTCTTC. Using reference TRBV7-9 and TRBJ2-1 for the parts outside the CDR3, the full variable domain is DTGVSQNPRHKITKRGQNVTFRCDPISEHNRLYWYRQTLGQGPEFLTYFQNEAQLEKSRLLSDRFSAERPKGSFSTLEIQRTEQGDSAMYLCASSPRTSGNNEQFFGPGTRLTVL.

The chain combines TRBV2 with TRBJ2-5, with TRBD2 matching over 8 bases. V gave up 4 bases and J gave up 2 bases; unmatched junction bases: 3. Germline lookup yields CDR1 SNHLY and CDR2 FYNNEI. This CDR3 is built from 14 residues. The CDR3 is CASSGVAGQETQYF. The CDR3 coding sequence is TGTGCCAGCAGTGGGGTAGCGGGGCAAGAGACCCAGTACTTC.

V and J are TRBV18 and TRBJ1-5; 9 nucleotides line up with TRBD1. Unmatched junction bases numbered 9, after V lost 2 bases and J lost 7 bases. Germline V gene sequence: CDR1 KGHSH, CDR2 LQKENI. This CDR3 comprises 16 residues. In DNA form, the CDR3 reads TGTGCCAGCTCACCATCGGGACAGGGAGGTCTCCAGCCCCAGCATTTT. Its protein is CASSPSGQGGLQPQHF.